These 30 T cell receptor beta chains were sequenced from one sample in a study of T cell responses to AZD1222 COVID-19 vaccine. The assay was immunoSEQ multiplex PCR, and TCRdb's table has in-frame clones only and misses some. Of some 120,000 clones in the sample, about 85% are singletons; the top ten hold approximately 6.6%. This sample comprised peripheral blood, obtained on day 0 of AZD1222 vaccination. The receptors were gathered from an adult in good health.

J is TRBJ1-1 and V is TRBV5-1, with 9 bases that match TRBD1. In germline, CDR1 is SGHRS, CDR2 YFSETQ. The J segment lost 7 bases and the V segment lost 0 bases, leaving 7 bases of the junction unmatched. This CDR3 spans 15 amino acids. CDR3 nucleotide sequence: TGCGCCAGCAGCTTGGATGGACAGGGGTTGGATGAAGCTTTCTTT. Translation gives CASSLDGQGLDEAFF.

The J gene is TRBJ2-7, the V gene TRBV9; possible D gene TRBD2, 6 bases. V gave up 3 bases and J gave up 0 bases, with 13 bases separating them. The CDR3 extends over 15 amino acids. CDR1 is SGDLS, CDR2 YYNGEE, per germline. CDR3: CASSAGLSSSYEQYF. As DNA, the CDR3 is TGTGCCAGCAGCGCGGGACTCTCGAGCTCCTACGAGCAGTACTTC.

The rearrangement links TRBV2 to TRBJ2-1; 10 bases fit TRBD1. J lost 7 bases, V lost 5 bases, and 8 bases had no gene match. CDR3 length: 15 residues. CDR1 and CDR2 (germline): SNHLY, FYNNEI. CDR3 region: CASSLLGTGDNEQFF. In DNA, the CDR3 is TGTGCCAGCAGTCTACTAGGGACAGGGGATAATGAGCAGTTCTTC.

The chain is built from TRBV5-1 and TRBJ1-1; D may be TRBD1 (5 bases). There are 16 residues in the CDR3. Deletions cut 4 bases from V and 2 bases from J, with 18 bases between. Germline lookup yields CDR1 SGHRS and CDR2 YFSETQ. The CDR3 DNA follows: TGCGCCAGCAGCCTGGAAAGGGACGGAGCCAACACTGAAGCTTTCTTT. It encodes CASSLERDGANTEAFF.

V gene TRBV30 combines with J gene TRBJ2-7; a possible D gene is TRBD2 (6 bases). Per the germline V gene, CDR1 is GTSNPN and CDR2 is SVGIG (reference sequence). CDR3 length: 15 residues. V was cut by 2 bases and J by 4 bases, with 18 bases left in between. CDR3 region: CAWSPRGLGDYEQYF. CDR3 DNA: TGTGCCTGGAGTCCACGGGGACTCGGGGATTACGAGCAGTACTTC.

J is TRBJ1-2 and V is TRBV29-1; D is possibly TRBD1 (6 bases). The length of the CDR3 is 12 residues. CDR1 SQVTM and CDR2 ANQGSEA come from the germline V gene. CDR3 protein: CSVPRGAHGYTF. As DNA, the CDR3 is TGCAGTGTACCCAGGGGCGCACATGGCTACACCTTC. The full variable domain, in which reference TRBV29-1 and TRBJ1-2 provide the parts outside the CDR3, is SAVISQKPSRDICQRGTSLTIQCQVDSQVTMMFWYRQQPGQSLTLIATANQGSEATYESGFVIDKFPISRPNLTFSTLTVSNMSPEDSSIYLCSVPRGAHGYTFGSGTRLTVV.

The V call is TRBV5-1, the J call TRBJ1-6; unclear D gene. V shed 3 bases and J shed 3 bases, with 16 bases lying between them. Germline V CDR1 and CDR2: SGHRS, YFSETQ. The CDR3 loop spans 17 amino acids. This chain's CDR3 is CASSSYTTGNYNSPLHF. The DNA of the CDR3 is TGCGCCAGCAGCTCCTACACGACCGGGAACTATAATTCACCCCTCCACTTT.

The chain links TRBV7-2 to TRBJ1-2; a weak D match, TRBD1 (6 bases). The CDR3 has 14 residues. Germline V CDR1 and CDR2: SGHTA, FQGNSA. The V and J ends lost 5 bases and 4 bases respectively, with 14 bases between them. The CDR3 region has the DNA TGTGCCAGCAGCACCCGGGACACCCTCTATGGCTACACCTTC. Protein: CASSTRDTLYGYTF.

This clone turned up a few times. This chain joins TRBV27 and TRBJ2-7; the D gene is possibly TRBD1 (6 bases). Trimming took off 4 bases at V and 2 bases at J, with 12 bases between the two ends. Germline CDR1 reads MNHEY; CDR2 reads SMNVEV (reference sequence). The CDR3 runs 14 residues. The CDR3 spells CASSSSGVPYEQYF. In DNA, the CDR3 is TGTGCCAGCAGTTCATCAGGGGTTCCCTACGAGCAGTACTTC.

This clone was detected once. This chain connects TRBV7-8 to TRBJ2-1; D tentatively reads TRBD1 or TRBD2 (5 bases each). V was trimmed by 6 bases and J by 1 base, leaving 16 bases between them. This CDR3 comprises 16 residues. Germline CDR1 and CDR2: SGHVS and FQNEAQ. CDR3 amino acids: CASSQEGRGSYNEQFF. Here the CDR3 DNA reads TGTGCCAGCAGTCAAGAGGGACGGGGATCCTACAATGAGCAGTTCTTC. Drawing the rest from reference TRBV7-8 and TRBJ2-1, the complete variable domain is GAGVSQSPRYKVAKRGQDVALRCDPISGHVSLFWYQQALGQGPEFLTYFQNEAQLDKSGLPSDRFFAERPEGSVSTLKIQRTQQEDSAVYLCASSQEGRGSYNEQFFGPGTRLTVL.

V gene TRBV20-1 combines with J gene TRBJ1-3, with D hard to call. Trimming took 3 bases from V and 0 from J, leaving 9 bases between them. This CDR3 is 14 amino acids long. Germline CDR1 is DFQATT and CDR2 is SNEGSKA (reference sequence). The DNA for the CDR3 is TGCAGTGCTAGTCAGGCCTACTCTGGAAACACCATATATTTT. Translation: CSASQAYSGNTIYF.

This clone was observed a single time. V gene TRBV10-3 combines with J gene TRBJ2-3; 12 bases match TRBD2. From germline, CDR1 is ENHRY and CDR2 SYGVKD. The CDR3 loop spans 16 amino acids. V was clipped by 7 bases and J by 1 base; unmatched bases: 6. The CDR3, as DNA: TGTGCCATCAAGGCTAGCGGGGGGGCTCGCACAGATACGCAGTATTTT. Residues: CAIKASGGARTDTQYF.

This chain uses TRBV27 with TRBJ2-1, with TRBD2 matching 10 bases. V shed 7 bases, J shed 5 bases, and the junction held 5 bases outside the gene matches. The CDR3 runs 14 residues. CDR1 and CDR2 from the germline V gene are MNHEY and SMNVEV (reference sequence). This CDR3 is CASKRAGGHNEQFF. The CDR3 DNA reads TGTGCCAGCAAACGAGCGGGGGGGCACAATGAGCAGTTCTTC.

The chain couples TRBV28 to TRBJ2-3, with 11 bases fitting TRBD1. J lost 6 bases, V lost 7 bases, and 15 bases had no gene match. The CDR3 has 17 residues. CDR1 MDHEN and CDR2 SYDVKM come from the germline V gene. In DNA, the CDR3 is TGTGCCAGCACCCCAAGGGGACAGGGGGGGAGGCTCGATACGCAGTATTTT. Protein product: CASTPRGQGGRLDTQYF.

This clone was detected only a few times. The V call is TRBV5-1, the J call TRBJ2-7, with 11 bases lining up with TRBD1. With 4 bases clipped from V and 0 bases from J, the junction kept 6 bases outside the gene matches. The CDR3 sequence is 16 residues long. From germline, CDR1 is SGHRS and CDR2 YFSETQ. This CDR3 reads CASSPRTGGISYEQYF. CDR3 DNA: TGCGCCAGCAGCCCCCGGACAGGGGGCATCTCCTACGAGCAGTACTTC.

The chain couples TRBV25-1 to TRBJ1-2; D gene ambiguous. Germline CDR1 and CDR2: MGHDK and SYGVNS. Trimming took 4 bases from V and 7 from J, leaving 19 bases between them. The CDR3 contains 15 residues. Written as DNA, the CDR3 is TGTGCCAGCAGTGCCCAAAGGGAATGGTATACTGGCTACACCTTC. This sequence encodes CASSAQREWYTGYTF.

The chain recombines TRBV7-2 with TRBJ1-2; D ambiguous. The CDR3 sequence is 16 residues long. V was pared by 1 base and J by 4 bases, with 16 bases between. The germline CDR1 and CDR2 sequences are SGHTA and FQGNSA. CDR3 protein: CASSLESASAPYGYTF. The CDR3 nucleotides read TGTGCCAGCAGCTTAGAGTCGGCCTCAGCACCCTATGGCTACACCTTC.

The rearrangement uses TRBV11-2 and TRBJ2-1; unclear D gene. CDR1 and CDR2 (germline): SGHAT, FQNNGV. The length of the CDR3 is 17 residues. With 3 bases removed from V and 6 bases from J, the gap between germline ends came to 21 bases. The CDR3 protein is CASSFGWELPMGNEQFF. CDR3 DNA sequence: TGTGCCAGCAGCTTCGGCTGGGAACTTCCCATGGGCAATGAGCAGTTCTTC.

CDR3 bases: TGTGCCAGCAGCCCCGGGACAGTTAACTATGGCTACACCTTC. It is translated as CASSPGTVNYGYTF. The chain recombines TRBV5-5 with TRBJ1-2; 7 bases line up with TRBD1. CDR1 SGHKS and CDR2 YYEKEE come from the germline V gene (reference sequence). This CDR3 comprises 14 residues. The junction had 4 bases not matched to a gene; V was cut back by 4 bases and J by 1 base.

The V gene is TRBV5-1, the J gene TRBJ1-3; D is unresolved. Deletions cut 0 bases from V and 3 bases from J, with 10 bases between. Germline loops: CDR1 SGHRS, CDR2 YFSETQ. The CDR3 totals 15 residues. In nucleotides, the CDR3 is TGCGCCAGCAGCTTGGAGGGAGAGAGTGGAAACACCATATATTTT. Protein product: CASSLEGESGNTIYF.

The rearrangement links TRBV10-3 to TRBJ1-1; 9 bases fit TRBD1. The germline V gene has CDR1 ENHRY and CDR2 SYGVKD. The CDR3 contains 14 residues. Trimming at V came to 6 bases and at J to 3 bases, leaving 5 bases not matched to a gene. The CDR3 region is CAIRPTGGYTEAFF. The CDR3 DNA is TGTGCCATCAGGCCAACAGGGGGCTACACTGAAGCTTTCTTT.

This chain uses TRBV3-1 (or the pseudogene TRBV3-2) with TRBJ1-2, with D perhaps TRBD1 (5 bases). The CDR3 consists of 14 residues. Trimming took 2 bases from V and 7 from J, leaving 14 bases between them. Germline CDR1 is LGHDT and CDR2 is YNNKEL (reference sequence). CDR3 nucleotide sequence: TGTGCCAGCAGCCAATCCTTCAGGCAGGGTGGCTACACCTTC. Amino acids: CASSQSFRQGGYTF.

The chain couples TRBV4-1 to TRBJ1-6; D is ambiguous. Germline lookup yields CDR1 MGHRA and CDR2 YSYEKL. V was trimmed by 1 base and J by 5 bases, leaving 9 bases between them. The CDR3 is 15 amino acids. The CDR3 protein is CASSQGRGNNSPLHF. For the CDR3, the DNA is TGCGCCAGCAGCCAAGGGCGAGGGAATAATTCACCCCTCCACTTT.

The chain uses TRBV5-8 and TRBJ2-7; D might be TRBD1 (8 bases). V was cut by 4 bases and J by 4 bases, with 24 bases left in between. CDR1 is SGHTS and CDR2 is YDEGEE in the germline V gene. The CDR3 length is 17 residues. For the CDR3, the DNA is TGTGCCAGCAGCGGGGGGGTTCTCCAGGACAGGGTGTACGAGCAGTACTTC. Residues: CASSGGVLQDRVYEQYF. Full variable domain (remainder filled in from reference TRBV5-8 and TRBJ2-7): EAGVTQSPTHLIKTRGQQATLRCSPISGHTSVYWYQQALGLGLQFLLWYDEGEERNRGNFPPRFSGRQFPNYSSELNVNALELEDSALYLCASSGGVLQDRVYEQYFGPGTRLTVT.

V usage is TRBV7-2 and J usage is TRBJ1-1; no definite D call. Between the trimmed V and J ends, which lost 4 bases and 3 bases, there was a span of 9 bases. Germline V gives CDR1 SGHTA, CDR2 FQGNSA. This CDR3 has 13 residues. Here the CDR3 DNA reads TGTGCCAGCAGCTACCAGAGGGACACTGAAGCTTTCTTT. Its protein product is CASSYQRDTEAFF.

The gene calls are TRBV28 and TRBJ1-1; D gene uncertain. Trimming took off 8 bases at V and 5 bases at J, with 18 bases between the two ends. From germline, CDR1 is MDHEN and CDR2 SYDVKM. This CDR3 is built from 14 residues. The CDR3 loop reads CASGRRAGWTEAFF. DNA for the CDR3: TGTGCCAGCGGACGTAGAGCGGGGTGGACTGAAGCTTTCTTT.

The V gene is TRBV7-2, the J gene TRBJ2-2; D is possibly TRBD2 (6 bases). The germline V gene encodes CDR1 SGHTA and CDR2 FQGNSA. This CDR3 spans 18 amino acids. The ends were cut back, 2 bases at V and 1 base at J, with 17 bases in the middle. CDR3 bases: TGTGCCAGCAGCTTATTCGGAGGGAACGCTATGAACACCGGGGAGCTGTTTTTT. Encoded protein: CASSLFGGNAMNTGELFF.

For the CDR3, the DNA is TGTGCCAGCAGCCCTATTGAAGCTAGCGGGAACAATGAGCAGTTCTTC. Translated: CASSPIEASGNNEQFF. The gene calls are TRBV7-3 and TRBJ2-1; 9 bases fit TRBD2. Germline assignment: CDR1 SGHTA and CDR2 FQGTGA. The CDR3 contains 16 residues. J was trimmed by 5 bases and V by 5 bases; bases with no gene match: 10. Based on the CDR3 plus reference TRBV7-3 and TRBJ2-1, the full variable domain is GAGVSQTPSNKVTEKGKYVELRCDPISGHTALYWYRQSLGQGPEFLIYFQGTGAADDSGLPNDRFFAVRPEGSVSTLKIQRTERGDSAVYLCASSPIEASGNNEQFFGPGTRLTVL.

This chain joins TRBV5-6 and TRBJ1-5; TRBD1 aligns across 7 bases. The ends lost 2 bases at V and 6 bases at J; junction bases unmatched: 8. Germline V gene sequence: CDR1 SGHDT, CDR2 YYEEEE. The CDR3 totals 15 residues. CDR3 nucleotides: TGTGCCAGCAGCTTTGGGGCAGGGGGAGGTCAGCCCCAGCATTTT. It encodes CASSFGAGGGQPQHF.

The rearrangement links TRBV9 to TRBJ2-3; D call uncertain. Germline V CDR1 and CDR2: SGDLS, YYNGEE. Trimming stripped 0 bases from V and 10 bases from J, with 12 bases between. The CDR3 extends over 13 amino acids. The CDR3 here is CASSVATLGAQYF. CDR3 sequence (DNA): TGTGCCAGCAGCGTAGCCACTCTGGGTGCGCAGTATTTT.